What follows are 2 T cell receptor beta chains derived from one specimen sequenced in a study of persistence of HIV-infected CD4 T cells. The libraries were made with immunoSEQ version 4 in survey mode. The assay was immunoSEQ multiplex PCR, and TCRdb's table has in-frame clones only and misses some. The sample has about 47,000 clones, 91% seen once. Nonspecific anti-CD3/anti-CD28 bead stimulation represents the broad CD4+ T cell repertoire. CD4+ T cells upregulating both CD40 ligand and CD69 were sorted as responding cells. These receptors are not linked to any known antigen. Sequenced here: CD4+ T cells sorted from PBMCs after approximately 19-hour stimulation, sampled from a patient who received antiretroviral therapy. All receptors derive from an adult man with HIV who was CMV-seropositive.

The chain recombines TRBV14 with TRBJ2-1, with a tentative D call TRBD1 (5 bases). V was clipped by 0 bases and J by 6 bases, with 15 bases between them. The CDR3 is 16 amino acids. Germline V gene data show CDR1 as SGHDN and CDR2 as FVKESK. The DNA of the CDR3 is TGTGCCAGCAGCCAAGATTTAGGGGCCCAGACCAATGAGCAGTTCTTC. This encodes CASSQDLGAQTNEQFF.

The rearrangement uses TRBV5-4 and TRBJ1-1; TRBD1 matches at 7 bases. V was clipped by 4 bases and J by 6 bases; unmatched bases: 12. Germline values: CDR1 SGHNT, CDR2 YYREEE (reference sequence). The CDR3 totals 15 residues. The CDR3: CASSLQQGGTAEAFF. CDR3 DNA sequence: TGTGCCAGCAGCCTACAGCAGGGGGGAACCGCTGAAGCTTTCTTT.